Following are 13 T cell receptor beta chains from one sample sequenced in a study of shared clonotypes between healthy human individuals. Repertoires were generated with immunoSEQ multiplex PCR, while TCRdb's copy carries only in-frame clones and drops some. The repertoire consists of hundreds of thousands of clones, with 92% occurring once and the leading ten covering about a quarter. Naivety among CD8 cells was defined by CD45RO negativity and positive CCR7 selection, thereby excluding terminally differentiated effector memory CD45RA+ cells. The sample taken for sequencing was naive CD8+ T cells sorted from blood. Source of these receptors: a man younger than 40 in good health.

The rearrangement joins TRBV5-5 to TRBJ1-1; the D is unclear. The V gene lost 2 bases and the J gene lost 4 bases, with 9 bases spanning the gap. This CDR3 spans 13 amino acids. Germline CDR1 reads SGHKS; CDR2 reads YYEKEE (reference sequence). The CDR3 is CASSLPAGTEAFF. The CDR3 DNA reads TGTGCCAGCAGCTTACCGGCAGGCACTGAAGCTTTCTTT. The full variable domain, its missing parts supplied by reference TRBV5-5 and TRBJ1-1, is DAGVTQSPTHLIKTRGQQVTLRCSPISGHKSVSWYQQVLGQGPQFIFQYYEKEERGRGNFPDRFSARQFPNYSSELNVNALLLGDSALYLCASSLPAGTEAFFGQGTRLTVV.

A single count supports this clone. This chain uses TRBV4-2 with TRBJ2-7; either TRBD1 or TRBD2 may fit D (6 bases each). V was shortened by 5 bases and J by 7 bases, with 21 bases between the two germline ends. Germline assignment: CDR1 LGHNA and CDR2 YNFKEQ. The CDR3 consists of 15 residues. CDR3 sequence (DNA): TGTGCCAGCAGCTTGGAGGGACAAGGCTATGAAGAGCAGTACTTC. Translating gives CASSLEGQGYEEQYF.

The chain links TRBV10-2 to TRBJ2-1; D is possibly TRBD2 (6 bases). The V and J ends lost 5 bases and 0 bases respectively, with 8 bases between them. The CDR3 is 14 amino acids. Germline lookup yields CDR1 WSHSY and CDR2 SAAADI. This CDR3 is CASSPDYSYNEQFF. The CDR3 DNA is TGCGCCAGCAGTCCGGACTACTCCTACAATGAGCAGTTCTTC.

The chain employs TRBV7-9 and TRBJ2-1, with D possibly TRBD2 on 5 matching bases. The germline CDR1 and CDR2 sequences are SEHNR and FQNEAQ (reference sequence). The CDR3 length is 14 residues. With 5 bases removed from V and 10 bases from J, the gap between germline ends came to 18 bases. Written as DNA, the CDR3 is TGTGCCAGCAGCCCCGCCCTAGCATCCGGCGAGCAGTTCTTC. Amino acids: CASSPALASGEQFF.

This chain joins TRBV29-1 and TRBJ2-1; possibly TRBD2 for D (6 bases). V lost 1 base and J lost 10, with 14 bases in between. The germline V gene encodes CDR1 SQVTM and CDR2 ANQGSEA. The CDR3 covers 13 residues. This chain's CDR3 is CSVEAGVNIEQFF. The CDR3, as DNA: TGCAGCGTTGAAGCGGGAGTTAATATCGAGCAGTTCTTC.

This chain joins TRBV29-1 and TRBJ2-7, with D possibly being TRBD1 (5 bases). This CDR3 is built from 15 residues. Germline V gene data show CDR1 as SQVTM and CDR2 as ANQGSEA. The germline V and J ends were trimmed by 4 bases and 3 bases, with 19 bases remaining between them. The CDR3 nucleotides read TGCAGCGTTGCCCCAGGGAAGAGAGCGTACTACGAGCAGTACTTC. It specifies CSVAPGKRAYYEQYF.

The chain recombines TRBV4-3 with TRBJ2-7; TRBD1 matches at 9 bases. The V gene end was trimmed by 3 bases and the J gene end by 2 bases; junction bases not matched to a gene: 8. Germline V gene data show CDR1 as LGHNA and CDR2 as YSLEER. The CDR3 sequence is 16 residues long. The DNA of the CDR3 is TGCGCCAGCAGCCAGGTCACAGGGGGCGCGGCCTACGAGCAGTACTTC. This codes for CASSQVTGGAAYEQYF.

The genes are TRBV10-1 and TRBJ2-1; TRBD1 aligns across 9 bases. This CDR3 is 15 amino acids long. Germline values: CDR1 WNHNN, CDR2 SYGVQD (reference sequence). After removal of 2 bases from V and 9 bases from J, the junction contained 8 bases not matched to a gene. CDR3 bases: TGCGCCAGCAGTGAGCCGGGGACAGGGTTGGGTGAGCAGTTCTTC. Translated, it gives CASSEPGTGLGEQFF.

This chain joins TRBV7-8 and TRBJ2-7, with 10 bases lining up with TRBD2. Germline trimming cut 5 bases from V and 4 bases from J; bases unmatched to any gene: 14. The CDR3 is made up of 17 amino acids. Per the germline V gene, CDR1 is SGHVS and CDR2 is FQNEAQ. CDR3 nucleotide sequence: TGTGCCAGCAGCGCTCCGGCTAGCGGGGGCCAAGGGTACGAGCAGTACTTC. Its protein is CASSAPASGGQGYEQYF.

This chain links TRBV7-9 with TRBJ2-3, with D possibly TRBD2 on 6 matching bases. This CDR3 region has 12 residues. The germline V gene encodes CDR1 SEHNR and CDR2 FQNEAQ (reference sequence). V shed 5 bases and J shed 5 bases, with 8 bases lying between them. The CDR3 nucleotides read TGTGCCAGCAGCAACGGGGGAGATACGCAGTATTTT. This gives the protein CASSNGGDTQYF.

This clone was observed a handful of times. The V call is TRBV27, the J call TRBJ2-3; D perhaps matches TRBD2 (7 bases). Germline V CDR1 and CDR2: MNHEY, SMNVEV (reference sequence). The CDR3 is made up of 16 amino acids. V gave up 2 bases and J gave up 9 bases, with 21 bases separating them. CDR3 region: CASSLLTTRGGRTQYF. In DNA, the CDR3 is TGTGCCAGCAGTTTACTTACGACTAGGGGGGGAAGGACGCAGTATTTT.

CDR3 sequence reads: CASSQEWASSYEQYF. The DNA for the CDR3 is TGCGCCAGCAGCCAAGAATGGGCAAGCTCCTACGAGCAGTACTTC. The chain carries TRBV4-1 and TRBJ2-7, with D unclear. Trimming removed 0 bases from V and 0 bases from J, with 9 bases in between. The length of the CDR3 is 15 residues. The germline V gene encodes CDR1 MGHRA and CDR2 YSYEKL.

The chain joins TRBV28 to TRBJ2-7, with D perhaps being TRBD1 or TRBD2 (5 bases each). The germline V gene has CDR1 MDHEN and CDR2 SYDVKM. This CDR3 has 18 amino acids. Trimming pared 6 bases from V and 5 bases from J, leaving 29 bases between. The CDR3 bases are TGTGCCAGCAGCTCGCAAGTGCTCCGGGACGATCGTCTTGACGAGCAGTACTTC. It translates to CASSSQVLRDDRLDEQYF.